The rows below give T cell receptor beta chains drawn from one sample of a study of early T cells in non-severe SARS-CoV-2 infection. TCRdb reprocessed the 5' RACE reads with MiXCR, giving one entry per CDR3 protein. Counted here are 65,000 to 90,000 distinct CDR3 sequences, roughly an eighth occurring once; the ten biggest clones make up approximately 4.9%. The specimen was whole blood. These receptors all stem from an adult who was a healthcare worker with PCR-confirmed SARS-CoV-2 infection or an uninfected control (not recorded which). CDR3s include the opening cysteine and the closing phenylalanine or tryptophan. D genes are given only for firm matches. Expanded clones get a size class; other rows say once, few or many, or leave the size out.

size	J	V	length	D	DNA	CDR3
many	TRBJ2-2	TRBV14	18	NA	TGTGCCAGCAGCCGGGAAATGAGCAGGGCGTTGAACACCGGGGAGCTGTTTTTT	CASSREMSRALNTGELFF
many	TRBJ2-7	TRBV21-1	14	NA	TGTGCCAGCACCCCGGGACAGGACATGGTCGAGCAGTACTTC	CASTPGQDMVEQYF
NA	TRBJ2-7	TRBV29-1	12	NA	TGCAGCGTTGACGGGGATACCTACGAGCAGTACTTC	CSVDGDTYEQYF
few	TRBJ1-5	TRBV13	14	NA	TGTGCCAACCCCGACAGGTCATTTTATCAGCCCCAGCATTTT	CANPDRSFYQPQHF
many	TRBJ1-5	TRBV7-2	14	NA	TGTGCCAGCAGTCCGAGGCGGCAGAATCAGCCCCAGCATTTT	CASSPRRQNQPQHF
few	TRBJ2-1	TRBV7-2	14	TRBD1	TGTGCCAGCAGCTTAGGGACAGGGTGGAATGAGCAGTTCTTC	CASSLGTGWNEQFF
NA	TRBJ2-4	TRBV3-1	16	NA	TGTGCCAGCAGCCAAGGGTCTATGTTAGCCAAAAACATTCAGTACTTC	CASSQGSMLAKNIQYF
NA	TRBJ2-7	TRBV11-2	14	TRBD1	TGTGCCAGCAGCGCCTACAGGGGGAGAGACGAGCAGTACTTC	CASSAYRGRDEQYF
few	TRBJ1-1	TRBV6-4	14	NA	TGTGCCAGCAGCAGGACAGTGGAGGACACTGAAGCTTTCTTT	CASSRTVEDTEAFF
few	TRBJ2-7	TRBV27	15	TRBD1	TGTGCCAGCAGTTCGGTCCGGGACAGGTCCTACGAGCAGTACTTC	CASSSVRDRSYEQYF
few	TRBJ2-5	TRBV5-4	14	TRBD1	TGTGCCAGCAGCTTTGGTACAGGGGCCGAGACCCAGTACTTC	CASSFGTGAETQYF
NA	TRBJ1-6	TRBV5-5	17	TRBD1	TGTGCCAGCAGCTTGGAGGGGATAGGGGGCAAGAATTCACCCCTCCACTTT	CASSLEGIGGKNSPLHF
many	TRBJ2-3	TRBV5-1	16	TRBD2	TGCGCCAGCACCCTTCGAGCGGGGGGGGGCACAGATACGCAGTATTTT	CASTLRAGGGTDTQYF
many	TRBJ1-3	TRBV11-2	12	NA	TGTGCCAGCAGCTTAAGGGGAGACACCATATATTTT	CASSLRGDTIYF
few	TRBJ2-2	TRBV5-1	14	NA	TGCGCCACTACTCTCGACAGTTACACCGGGGAGCTGTTTTTT	CATTLDSYTGELFF
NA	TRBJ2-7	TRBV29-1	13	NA	TGCAGCGTTGTTTTCGGGGGTTTGAACGAGCAGTACTTC	CSVVFGGLNEQYF
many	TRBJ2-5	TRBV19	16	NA	TGTGCCAGTAGTATGGCGATAGCGGCGATAAAAGAGACCCAGTACTTC	CASSMAIAAIKETQYF
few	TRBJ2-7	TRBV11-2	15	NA	TGTGCCAGCAGCTCCCCGGAGACACTCAACTACGAGCAGTACTTC	CASSSPETLNYEQYF
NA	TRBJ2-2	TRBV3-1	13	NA	TGTGCCAGCAGCCCGGGGCGGGCCGGGGAGCTGTTTTTT	CASSPGRAGELFF
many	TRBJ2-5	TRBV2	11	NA	TGTGCCAGCACAACGGAAGAGACCCAGTACTTC	CASTTEETQYF
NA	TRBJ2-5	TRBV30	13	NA	TGTGCCTGGAGTATGACAGGGAGGGAGACCCAGTACTTC	CAWSMTGRETQYF
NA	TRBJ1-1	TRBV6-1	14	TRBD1	TGTGCCAGCAGTGTAGGGCAGGGGGGGACTGAAGCTTTCTTT	CASSVGQGGTEAFF
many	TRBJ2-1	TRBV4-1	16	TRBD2	TGCGCCAGCAGCCAGAGGACTAGCGGCTCCTACAATGAGCAGTTCTTC	CASSQRTSGSYNEQFF